This TCR beta chain was documented in a study of beta chain features in type 1 diabetes. Study-level points and caveats: Moderate yet significant TCRB CDR3 shortening was seen in Type 1 diabetes patients in all four CD4+ subsets. In type 1 diabetes patients, VDJ junctions had fewer insertions; deletions at these junctions were more frequent. TCRB rearrangement may or may not be influenced by HLA type; here this remained unresolved. High TCR expression in some cells could lead to their over-representation in cDNA sequencing.

Worth noting for this clone: Antigen: not known.

Each sorted population was over 98% pure. CDR3 length: 13 residues. Germline V CDR1 and CDR2: SNHLY, FYNNEI. V was pared by 6 bases and J by 3 bases, with 12 bases between. Investigators reverse transcribed all isolated RNA, so they sequenced expressed TCRB transcripts. Sequenced by immunoSEQ multiplex PCR; TCRdb stores in-frame clones only, minus some. The data contain some 15,000 clones, about 70% of them singletons. Material: stem cell memory CD4+ T cells from blood. The origin of this receptor is a man younger than 45 with type 1 diabetes. The chain uses TRBV2 and TRBJ2-7; TRBD1 is a possible D gene (7 bases). The DNA of the CDR3 is TGTGCCAGCAGCGGGGGACAGTACTACGAGCAGTACTTC. This codes for CASSGGQYYEQYF.